This entry concerns a single T cell receptor beta chain. Antigen unknown. The data derive from a study of T cells expressing NK-cell markers. Study as a whole: Seven donors tested HCMV-seropositive and one tested seronegative among the eight sequenced. The study's findings and limits: Roughly 6 donors showed dominant NKG2C+ clonotypes comprising about 1.0-8% of their CD8+ T cells. Unclear, still, was the HCMV specificity of the expanded NKG2C+ T cell clones. For four donors, these clonotypes were likewise the leading ones in the CD3+CD56-NKG2C+ fraction.

CDR3 length: 11 amino acids. Germline V gene data show CDR1 as DFQATT and CDR2 as SNEGSKA (reference sequence). From its re-call of the 5' RACE reads, TCRdb lists each CDR3 protein once, without DNA. The sample has roughly 390,000 distinct CDR3 sequences. The sample comprised blood T cells: a sorted CD56 or NKG2C T cell subset, CD4+ or CD8+ T cells, or bulk PBMC T cells (not recorded which). The V gene is TRBV20-1, the J gene TRBJ1-1. This sequence was found in a man between 18 and 69 years old in good health. CDR3 region: CSARRNTEAFF.